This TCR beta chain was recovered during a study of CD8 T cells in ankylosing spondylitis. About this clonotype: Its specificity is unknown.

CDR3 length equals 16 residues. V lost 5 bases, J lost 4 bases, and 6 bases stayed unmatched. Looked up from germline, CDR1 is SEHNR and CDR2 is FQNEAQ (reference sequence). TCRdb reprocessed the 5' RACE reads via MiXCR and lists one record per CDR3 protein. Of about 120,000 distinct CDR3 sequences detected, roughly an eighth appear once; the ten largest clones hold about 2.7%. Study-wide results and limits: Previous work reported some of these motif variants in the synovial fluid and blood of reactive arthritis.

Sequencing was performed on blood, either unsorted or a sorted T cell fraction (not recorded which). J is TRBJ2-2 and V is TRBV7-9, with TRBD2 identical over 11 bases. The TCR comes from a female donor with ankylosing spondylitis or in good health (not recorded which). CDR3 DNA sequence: TGTGCCAGCAGCCCGATTGGACTAGCGGGCACCGGGGAGCTGTTTTTT. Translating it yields CASSPIGLAGTGELFF.